This T cell receptor (beta chain) stems from a study of blood T cell repertoires in COVID-19. Study-level information: Sources were T cells, B-cell-depleted T cells, or PBMCs; the material itself was cDNA or gDNA.

Measured with immunoSEQ multiplex PCR; TCRdb has only the in-frame clones, and not every one. The repertoire holds more than 80,000 clones, with 75% to 90% as singletons. V lost 2 bases, J lost 1 base, and 9 bases lay in between. Per germline, CDR1 KGHSH and CDR2 LQKENI. This CDR3 is built from 15 residues. This chain links TRBV18 with TRBJ1-5, with D unresolved. Material for sequencing was peripheral blood. This TCR derives from a human donor with active COVID-19. The donor label of this sample is uncertain. In DNA form, the CDR3 reads TGTGCCAGCTCACCAGAGGGCGGGAGCAATCAGCCCCAGCATTTT. Amino acids: CASSPEGGSNQPQHF.